This T cell receptor beta chain is drawn from a study of somatic mutations in cytotoxic T cells in rheumatoid arthritis. The ends were cut back, 1 base at V and 7 bases at J, with 17 bases in the middle. The CDR3 loop spans 16 amino acids. Germline V gives CDR1 SGHAT, CDR2 FQNNGV. Using immunoSEQ multiplex PCR, the repertoire was profiled, and TCRdb retains in-frame clones only, with some absent. This sample has some 17,000 clones, with 82% found just once. This chain connects TRBV11-2 to TRBJ2-1; D remains ambiguous. The source of this sequence is an adult with rheumatoid arthritis. Sequencing input: CD8+ T cells sorted from blood. The CDR3 sequence is CASSLGLQTSWNEQFF. CDR3 in DNA: TGTGCCAGCAGCTTAGGGCTACAAACCTCATGGAATGAGCAGTTCTTC. The whole variable domain, filled in from reference TRBV11-2 and TRBJ2-1, reads EAGVAQSPRYKIIEKRQSVAFWCNPISGHATLYWYQQILGQGPKLLIQFQNNGVVDDSQLPKDRFSAERLKGVDSTLKIQPAKLEDSAVYLCASSLGLQTSWNEQFFGPGTRLTVL.